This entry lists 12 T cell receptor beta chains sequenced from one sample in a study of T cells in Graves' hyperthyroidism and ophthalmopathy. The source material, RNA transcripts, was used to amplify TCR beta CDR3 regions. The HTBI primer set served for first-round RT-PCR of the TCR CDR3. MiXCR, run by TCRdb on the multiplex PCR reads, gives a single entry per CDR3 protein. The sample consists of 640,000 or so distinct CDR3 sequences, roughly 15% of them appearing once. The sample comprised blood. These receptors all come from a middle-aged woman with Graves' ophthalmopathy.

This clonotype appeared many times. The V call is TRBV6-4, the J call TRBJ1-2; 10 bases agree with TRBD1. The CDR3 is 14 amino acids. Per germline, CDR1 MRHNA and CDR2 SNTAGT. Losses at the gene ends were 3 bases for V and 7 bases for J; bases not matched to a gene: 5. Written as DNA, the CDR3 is TGTGCCAGCAGTGAGGACAGGGGGATGAGTGGCTACACCTTC. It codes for CASSEDRGMSGYTF.

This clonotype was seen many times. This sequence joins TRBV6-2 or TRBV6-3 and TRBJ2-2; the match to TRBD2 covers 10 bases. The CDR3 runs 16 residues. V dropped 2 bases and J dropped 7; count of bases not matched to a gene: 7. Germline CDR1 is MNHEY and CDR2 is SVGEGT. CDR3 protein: CASSYRAGGRDGELFF. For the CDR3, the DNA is TGTGCCAGCAGTTACCGAGCGGGAGGGAGGGACGGGGAGCTGTTTTTT.

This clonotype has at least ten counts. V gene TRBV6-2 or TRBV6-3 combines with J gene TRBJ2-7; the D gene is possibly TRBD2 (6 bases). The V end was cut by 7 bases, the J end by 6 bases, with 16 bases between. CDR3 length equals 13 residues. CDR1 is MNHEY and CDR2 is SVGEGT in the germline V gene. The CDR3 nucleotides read TGTGCCAGCACCAAAACGGGGGTTGGCGAGCAGTACTTC. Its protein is CASTKTGVGEQYF.

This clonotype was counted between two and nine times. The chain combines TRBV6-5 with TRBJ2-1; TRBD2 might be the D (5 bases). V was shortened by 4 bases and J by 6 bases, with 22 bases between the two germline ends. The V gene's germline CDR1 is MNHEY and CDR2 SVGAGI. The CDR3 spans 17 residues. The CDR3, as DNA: TGTGCCAGCAGTTCAGGAAGAGGGAGAGCAGCTTCCAATGAGCAGTTCTTC. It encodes CASSSGRGRAASNEQFF.

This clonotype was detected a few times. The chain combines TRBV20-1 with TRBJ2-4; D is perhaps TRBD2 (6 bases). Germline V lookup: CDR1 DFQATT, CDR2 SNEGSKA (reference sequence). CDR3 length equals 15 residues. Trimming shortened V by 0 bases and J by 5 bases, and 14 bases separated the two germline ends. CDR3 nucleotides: TGCAGTGCTAGAGATCTCCGGGAGTTGGAAAACATTCAGTACTTC. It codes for CSARDLRELENIQYF.

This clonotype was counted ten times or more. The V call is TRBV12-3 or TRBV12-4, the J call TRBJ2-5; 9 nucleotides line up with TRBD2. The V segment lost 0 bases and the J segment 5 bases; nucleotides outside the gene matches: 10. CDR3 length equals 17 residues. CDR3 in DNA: TGTGCCAGCAGTTTAGCCCGCGGGGGGGGGCTCCGGGAGACCCAGTACTTC. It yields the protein CASSLARGGGLRETQYF.

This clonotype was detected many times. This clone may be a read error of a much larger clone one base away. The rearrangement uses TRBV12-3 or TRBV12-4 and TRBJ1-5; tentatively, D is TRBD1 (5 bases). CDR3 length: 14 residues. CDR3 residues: CAGSLGTRNQPQHF. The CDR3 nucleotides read TGTGCCGGCAGTTTGGGGACCCGAAATCAGCCCCAGCATTTT.

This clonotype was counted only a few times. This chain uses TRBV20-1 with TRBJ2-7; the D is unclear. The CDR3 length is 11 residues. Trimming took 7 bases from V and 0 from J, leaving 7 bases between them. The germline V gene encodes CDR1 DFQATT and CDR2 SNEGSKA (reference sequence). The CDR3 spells CSVENSYEQYF. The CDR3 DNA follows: TGCAGTGTGGAGAACTCCTACGAGCAGTACTTC.

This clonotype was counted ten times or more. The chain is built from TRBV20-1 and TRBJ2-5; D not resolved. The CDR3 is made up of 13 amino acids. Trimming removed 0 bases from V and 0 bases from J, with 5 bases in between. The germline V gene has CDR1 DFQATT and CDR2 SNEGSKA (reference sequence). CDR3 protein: CSAREPNQETQYF. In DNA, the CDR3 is TGCAGTGCTAGAGAACCGAACCAAGAGACCCAGTACTTC.

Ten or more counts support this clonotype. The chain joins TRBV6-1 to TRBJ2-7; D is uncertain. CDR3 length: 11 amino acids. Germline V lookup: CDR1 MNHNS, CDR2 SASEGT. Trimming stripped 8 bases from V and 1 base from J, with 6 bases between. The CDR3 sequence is CASAGSYEQYF. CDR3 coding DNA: TGTGCCAGCGCCGGGTCCTACGAGCAGTACTTC.

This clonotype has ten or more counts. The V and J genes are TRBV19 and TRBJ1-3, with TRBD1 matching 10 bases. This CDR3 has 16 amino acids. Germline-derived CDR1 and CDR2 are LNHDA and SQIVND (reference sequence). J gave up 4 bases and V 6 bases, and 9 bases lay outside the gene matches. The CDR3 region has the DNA TGTGCCAGTAGGTACCGACAGGGGGCTGTGGGAAACACCATATATTTT. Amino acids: CASRYRQGAVGNTIYF.

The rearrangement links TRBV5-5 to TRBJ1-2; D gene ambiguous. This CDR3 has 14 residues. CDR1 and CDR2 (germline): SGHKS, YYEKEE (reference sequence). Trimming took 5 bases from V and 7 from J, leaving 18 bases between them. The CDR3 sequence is CASSPSTVGSGYTF. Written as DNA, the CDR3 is TGTGCCAGCAGTCCATCCACCGTAGGTTCTGGCTACACCTTC.